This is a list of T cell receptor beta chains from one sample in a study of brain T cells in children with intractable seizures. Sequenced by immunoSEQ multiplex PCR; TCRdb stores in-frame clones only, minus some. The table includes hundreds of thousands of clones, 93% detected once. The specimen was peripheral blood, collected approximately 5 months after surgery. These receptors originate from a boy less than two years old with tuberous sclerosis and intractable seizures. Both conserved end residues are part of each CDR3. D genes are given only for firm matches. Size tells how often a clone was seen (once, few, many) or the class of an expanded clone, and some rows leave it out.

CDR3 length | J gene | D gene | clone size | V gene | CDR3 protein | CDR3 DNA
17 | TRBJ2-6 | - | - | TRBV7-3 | CASSLMGPGSGANVLTF | TGTGCCAGCAGCTTAATGGGCCCAGGGTCAGGGGCCAACGTCCTGACTTTC
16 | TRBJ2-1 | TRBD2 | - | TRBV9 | CASNPQGGGLVREQFF | TGTGCCAGCAACCCCCAGGGCGGGGGGTTGGTACGTGAGCAGTTCTTC
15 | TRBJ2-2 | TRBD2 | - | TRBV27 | CASSLLAGGPGELFF | TGTGCCAGCAGTTTACTAGCGGGGGGGCCCGGGGAGCTGTTTTTT
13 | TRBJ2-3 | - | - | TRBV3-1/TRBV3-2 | CASSQDWPDTQYF | TGTGCCAGCAGCCAAGATTGGCCAGATACGCAGTATTTT
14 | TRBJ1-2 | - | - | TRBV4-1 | CASSHPAGNYGYTF | TGCGCCAGCAGCCACCCGGCAGGGAACTATGGCTACACCTTC
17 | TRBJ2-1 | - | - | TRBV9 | CASSAGRTGPEDNEQFF | TGTGCCAGCAGCGCAGGAAGAACAGGGCCGGAAGACAATGAGCAGTTCTTC
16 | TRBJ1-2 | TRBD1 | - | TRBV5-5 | CASSLRDSKWNYGYTF | TGTGCCAGCAGCTTGAGGGACAGCAAATGGAACTATGGCTACACCTTC
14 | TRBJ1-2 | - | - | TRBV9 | CASSPSVGDYGYTF | TGTGCCAGCAGCCCTTCGGTAGGGGACTATGGCTACACCTTC
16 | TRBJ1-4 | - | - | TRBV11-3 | CASSLDRGREEEKLFF | TGTGCCAGCAGCTTAGATAGGGGCAGGGAAGAGGAAAAACTGTTTTTT
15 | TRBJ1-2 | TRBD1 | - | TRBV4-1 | CASSQDRTGYYGYTF | TGCGCCAGCAGCCAAGATCGGACAGGGTATTATGGCTACACCTTC
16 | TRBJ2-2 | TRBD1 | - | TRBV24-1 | CATSDPGTGDTGELFF | TGTGCCACCAGTGACCCCGGGACAGGGGACACCGGGGAGCTGTTTTTT
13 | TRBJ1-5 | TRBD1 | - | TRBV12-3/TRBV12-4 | CASTSGGHQPQHF | TGTGCCAGCACCTCAGGGGGCCATCAGCCCCAGCATTTT
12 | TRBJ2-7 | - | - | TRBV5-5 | CASSLSSYEQYF | TGTGCCAGCAGCCTGTCCTCCTACGAGCAGTACTTC
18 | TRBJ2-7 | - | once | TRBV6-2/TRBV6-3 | CASSYSLRIGGRVYEQYF | TGTGCCAGCAGTTACTCGCTACGCATTGGTGGCCGGGTCTACGAGCAGTACTTC
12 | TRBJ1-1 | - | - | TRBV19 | CASSILGSEAFF | TGTGCCAGTAGTATCCTGGGATCTGAAGCTTTCTTT
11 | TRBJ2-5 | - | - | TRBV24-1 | CATSDAETQYF | TGTGCCACCAGTGACGCAGAGACCCAGTACTTC